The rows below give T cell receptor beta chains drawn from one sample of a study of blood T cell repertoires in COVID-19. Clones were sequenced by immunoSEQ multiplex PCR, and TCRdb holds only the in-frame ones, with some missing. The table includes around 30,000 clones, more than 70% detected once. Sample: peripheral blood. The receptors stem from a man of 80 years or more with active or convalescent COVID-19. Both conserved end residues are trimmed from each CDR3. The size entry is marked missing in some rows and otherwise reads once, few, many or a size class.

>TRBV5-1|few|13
ASSPDLMRGNTIY
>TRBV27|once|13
ASSRDWTEGYEQY
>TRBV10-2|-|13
AVTSGAASTDTQY
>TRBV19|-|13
ASSIEPRAHYGYT
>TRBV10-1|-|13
ASSGLAESTDTQY
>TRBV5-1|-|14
ASSPVLGAEPYEQY
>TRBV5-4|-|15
ASSLTSGWAPSYEQY
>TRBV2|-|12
ASSLTGFGNTIY
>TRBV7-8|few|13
ASTPRDREGSPLH
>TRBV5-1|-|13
ASSLVAGGNYEQY
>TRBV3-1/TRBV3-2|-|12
ASSQQGRGGTQY
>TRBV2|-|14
ASNPPSRTGIYEQY
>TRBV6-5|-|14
ASSYSVRGYNSPLH
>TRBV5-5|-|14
ASSLALAANTGELF
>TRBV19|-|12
ASSNRGMNEKLF
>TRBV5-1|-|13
ASSLNSGGTDTQY
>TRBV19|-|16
ASSIDWNSGPDQETQY
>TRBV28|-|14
ASRENRGRGNSPLH
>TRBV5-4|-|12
ASSEQGAGNTIY
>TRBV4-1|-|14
ASSQDKGQGHEKLF
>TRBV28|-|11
ASIGTGPRPQH
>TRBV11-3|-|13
ASRRGLSYQETQY
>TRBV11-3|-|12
ASSPRQGTGELF
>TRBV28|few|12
ASSSPGTGWGYT
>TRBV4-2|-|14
ASSQASGTGHGEQY
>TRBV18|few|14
ASSPRPGLAVGEQY
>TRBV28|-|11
ASSLPANYGYT